These 8 T cell receptor beta chains came from one sample sequenced in a study of OX40 agonist ivuxolimab in advanced cancers. Libraries were prepared by immunoSEQ multiplex PCR; TCRdb keeps only in-frame clonotypes and omits some of them. Seen here are around 95,000 clones, roughly 88% observed once, and the top ten hold 0.71%. The sequencing here drew on CD4+ or CD8+ T cells sorted from blood, taken in a trial of the OX40 agonist ivuxolimab. Every receptor here comes from an adult with an advanced solid tumor such as melanoma, head and neck, liver or kidney cancer.

The chain has TRBV10-2 and TRBJ1-1; 11 bases agree with TRBD1. This CDR3 contains 14 residues. V gave up 7 bases and J gave up 2 bases; unmatched junction bases: 3. Per germline, CDR1 WSHSY and CDR2 SAAADI. The CDR3 DNA reads as TGCGCCAGCAACGGACAGGGGGCAAACACTGAAGCTTTCTTT. Its protein is CASNGQGANTEAFF.

The gene calls are TRBV29-1 and TRBJ2-1, with 10 bases lining up with TRBD2. The germline CDR1 and CDR2 sequences are SQVTM and ANQGSEA. This CDR3 contains 14 residues. V was pared by 4 bases and J by 1 base, with 1 base of the junction left unmatched. The CDR3 DNA follows: TGCAGCGTTGTAGCGGGAGGATCCTACAATGAGCAGTTCTTC. Its protein is CSVVAGGSYNEQFF.

The gene calls are TRBV9 and TRBJ1-3; D is undetermined. V lost 4 bases and J 0 bases, leaving 14 bases between the germline ends. CDR3 length: 16 residues. The germline V gene has CDR1 SGDLS and CDR2 YYNGEE. CDR3 DNA: TGTGCCAGCAGCTCCCTAAGAGCCGACTCTGGAAACACCATATATTTT. This codes for CASSSLRADSGNTIYF.

The V gene is TRBV7-2, the J gene TRBJ2-1, with 8 bases lining up with TRBD1. The CDR3 runs to 15 residues. The germline V gene has CDR1 SGHTA and CDR2 FQGNSA. The V gene end was trimmed by 2 bases and the J gene end by 7 bases; junction bases not matched to a gene: 7. DNA for the CDR3: TGTGCCAGCAGCTTATACAGGGGGTTGGGGAATGAGCAGTTCTTC. Translation: CASSLYRGLGNEQFF.

The chain carries TRBV6-5 and TRBJ2-3, with no clear D. The V end lost 4 bases, the J end lost 2 bases, and 13 bases lay between the germline ends. The CDR3 sequence is 15 residues long. CDR1 and CDR2 (germline): MNHEY, SVGAGI. CDR3 DNA sequence: TGTGCCAGCAGTTCACAGTCCACCTTCACAGATACGCAGTATTTT. Translation: CASSSQSTFTDTQYF.

The table lists this clone with a count of one. The V and J genes are TRBV27 and TRBJ1-6; 8 positions match TRBD1. Trimming removed 2 bases from V and 7 bases from J; junction bases left unmatched: 1. The CDR3 covers 14 residues. Germline V gene sequence: CDR1 MNHEY, CDR2 SMNVEV (reference sequence). CDR3 sequence reads: CASSLGQGNSPLHF. CDR3 in DNA: TGTGCCAGCAGTTTAGGACAGGGCAATTCACCCCTCCACTTT.

This sequence joins TRBV7-2 and TRBJ1-2; D perhaps matches TRBD1 (6 bases). The CDR3 spans 14 residues. The germline CDR1 and CDR2 sequences are SGHTA and FQGNSA. V was trimmed by 2 bases and J by 8 bases, leaving 15 bases between them. The CDR3 protein is CASSLYTGQNGYTF. The CDR3 coding sequence is TGTGCCAGCAGCTTATATACAGGGCAAAACGGCTACACCTTC.

The V and J genes are TRBV5-1 and TRBJ2-5; 8 bases map to TRBD2. The better agreement between TRBJ2-7 and the DNA end casts doubt on the J call. CDR1 is SGHRS and CDR2 is YFSETQ in the germline V gene. The CDR3 contains 14 residues. The CDR3 bases are TGCGCCAGCAGCCTGATCCCCGGGGGGGACGAGCAGTACTTC. It encodes CASSLIPGGDEQYF.